The 2 T cell receptor beta chains presented below share a single source sample, sequenced in a study of neurological immune-mediated disorders. TCRdb reprocessed the 5' RACE reads with MiXCR, giving one entry per CDR3 protein. Of around 130,000 distinct CDR3 sequences in the sample, roughly 3.2% were seen once. Sequencing was performed on PBMCs. Source of these receptors: a woman in her thirties with multiple sclerosis.

This clonotype has a count of ten or more. The chain joins TRBV12-5 to TRBJ2-1; the D gene is possibly TRBD1 (6 bases). CDR1 and CDR2 from the germline V gene are LGHNT and FRNRAP. The ends were cut back, 2 bases at V and 2 bases at J, with 16 bases in the middle. This CDR3 contains 17 residues. As DNA, the CDR3 is TGTGCTAGTGGTTTGAGCCCGGGACACCGAGCCTACAATGAGCAGTTCTTC. Amino acids: CASGLSPGHRAYNEQFF.

At least ten counts were recorded for this clonotype. The chain uses TRBV5-1 and TRBJ2-7; possibly TRBD1 for D (7 bases). Trimming removed 4 bases at V and 6 bases at J, with 20 bases between. CDR3 length equals 15 residues. Germline lookup yields CDR1 SGHRS and CDR2 YFSETQ. CDR3 nucleotide sequence: TGCGCCAGCAGCGGGAGGACAGGCGAAACCCGCGAGCAGTACTTC. It translates to CASSGRTGETREQYF.